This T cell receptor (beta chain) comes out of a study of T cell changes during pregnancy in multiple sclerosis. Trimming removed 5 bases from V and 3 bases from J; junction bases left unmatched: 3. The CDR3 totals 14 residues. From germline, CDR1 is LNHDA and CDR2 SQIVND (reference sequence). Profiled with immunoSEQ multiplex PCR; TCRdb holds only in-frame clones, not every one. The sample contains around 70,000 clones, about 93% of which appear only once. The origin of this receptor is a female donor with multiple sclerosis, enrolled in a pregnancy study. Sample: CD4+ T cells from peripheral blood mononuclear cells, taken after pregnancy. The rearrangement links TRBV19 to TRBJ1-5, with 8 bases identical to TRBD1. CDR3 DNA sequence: TGTGCCAGTAGTGAGGACAGGGACAATCAGCCCCAGCATTTT. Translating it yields CASSEDRDNQPQHF.